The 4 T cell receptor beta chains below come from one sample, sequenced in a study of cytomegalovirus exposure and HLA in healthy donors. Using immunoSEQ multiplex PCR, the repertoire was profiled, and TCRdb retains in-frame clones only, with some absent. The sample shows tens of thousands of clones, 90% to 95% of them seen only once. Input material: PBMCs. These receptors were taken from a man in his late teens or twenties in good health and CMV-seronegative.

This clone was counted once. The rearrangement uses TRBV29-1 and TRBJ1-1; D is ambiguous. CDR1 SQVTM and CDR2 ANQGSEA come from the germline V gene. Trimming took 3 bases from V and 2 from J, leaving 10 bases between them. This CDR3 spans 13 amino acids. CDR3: CSVERGLNTEAFF. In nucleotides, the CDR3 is TGCAGCGTTGAGAGAGGCCTTAACACTGAAGCTTTCTTT.

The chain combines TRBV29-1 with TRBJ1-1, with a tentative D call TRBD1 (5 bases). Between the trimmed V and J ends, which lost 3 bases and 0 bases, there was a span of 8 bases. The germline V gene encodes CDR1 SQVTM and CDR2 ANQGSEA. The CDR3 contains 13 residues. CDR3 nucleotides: TGCAGCGTTGAGGGGCAGGTGAACACTGAAGCTTTCTTT. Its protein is CSVEGQVNTEAFF.

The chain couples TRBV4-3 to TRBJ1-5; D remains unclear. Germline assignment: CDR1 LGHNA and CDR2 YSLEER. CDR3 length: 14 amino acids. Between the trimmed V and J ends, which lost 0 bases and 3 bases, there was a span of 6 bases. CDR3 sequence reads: CASSQDSFNQPQHF. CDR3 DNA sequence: TGCGCCAGCAGCCAAGACAGTTTCAATCAGCCCCAGCATTTT.

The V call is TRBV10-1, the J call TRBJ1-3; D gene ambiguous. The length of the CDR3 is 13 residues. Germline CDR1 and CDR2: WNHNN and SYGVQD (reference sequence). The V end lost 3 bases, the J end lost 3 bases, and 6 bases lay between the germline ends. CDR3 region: CASSENIGNTIYF. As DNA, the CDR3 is TGCGCCAGCAGTGAAAATATTGGAAACACCATATATTTT.